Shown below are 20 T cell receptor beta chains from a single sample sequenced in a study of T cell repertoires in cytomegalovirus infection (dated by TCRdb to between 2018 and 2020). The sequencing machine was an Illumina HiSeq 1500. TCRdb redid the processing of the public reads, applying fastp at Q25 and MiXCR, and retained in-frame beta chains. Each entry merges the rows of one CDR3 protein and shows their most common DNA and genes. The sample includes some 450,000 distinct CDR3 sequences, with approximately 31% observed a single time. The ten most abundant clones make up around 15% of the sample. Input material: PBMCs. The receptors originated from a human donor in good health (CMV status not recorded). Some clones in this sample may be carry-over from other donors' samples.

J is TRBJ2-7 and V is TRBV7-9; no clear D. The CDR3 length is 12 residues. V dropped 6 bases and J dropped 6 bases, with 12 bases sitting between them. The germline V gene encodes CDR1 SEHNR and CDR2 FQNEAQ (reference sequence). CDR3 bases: TGTGCCAGCAGTTGGACCCAGACCGAGCAGTACTTC. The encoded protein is CASSWTQTEQYF.

In DNA, the CDR3 is TGTGCCAGCAGAGCTACCCCGGGGCTAGCGGGGACAGATACGCAGTATTTT. It translates to CASRATPGLAGTDTQYF. The chain joins TRBV6-4 to TRBJ2-3; 9 bases are shared with TRBD2. J was trimmed by 3 bases and V by 6 bases; bases with no gene match: 13. The CDR3 loop spans 17 amino acids. CDR1 and CDR2 (germline): MRHNA, SNTAGT.

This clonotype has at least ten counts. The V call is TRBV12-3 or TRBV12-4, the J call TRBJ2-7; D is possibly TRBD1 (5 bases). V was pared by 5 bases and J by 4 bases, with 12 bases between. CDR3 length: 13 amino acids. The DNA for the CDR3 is TGTGCCAGCAGTCCTGGACAACCATACGAGCAGTACTTC. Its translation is CASSPGQPYEQYF.

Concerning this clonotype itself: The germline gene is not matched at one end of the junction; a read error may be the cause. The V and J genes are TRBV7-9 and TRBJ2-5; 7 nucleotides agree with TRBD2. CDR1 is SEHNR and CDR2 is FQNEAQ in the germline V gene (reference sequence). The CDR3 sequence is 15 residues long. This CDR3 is CACSRPLARQETQYF. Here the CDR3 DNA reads TGTGCCTGCAGCCGACCACTAGCGCGTCAAGAGACCCAGTACTTC.

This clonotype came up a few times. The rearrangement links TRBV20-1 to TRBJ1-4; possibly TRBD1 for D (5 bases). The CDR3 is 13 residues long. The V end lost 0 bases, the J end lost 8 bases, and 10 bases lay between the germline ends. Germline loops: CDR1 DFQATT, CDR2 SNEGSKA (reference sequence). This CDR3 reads CSAREGGFEKLFF. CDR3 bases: TGCAGTGCTAGAGAGGGGGGGTTCGAAAAACTGTTTTTT.

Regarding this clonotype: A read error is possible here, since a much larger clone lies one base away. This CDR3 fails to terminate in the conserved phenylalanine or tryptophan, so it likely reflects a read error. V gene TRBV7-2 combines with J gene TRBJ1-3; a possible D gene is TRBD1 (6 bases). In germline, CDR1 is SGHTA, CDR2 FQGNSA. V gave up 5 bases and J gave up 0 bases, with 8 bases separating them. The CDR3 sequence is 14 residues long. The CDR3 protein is CASSRDISGNTIYL. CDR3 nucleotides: TGTGCCAGCAGCAGGGACATCTCTGGAAACACCATATATTTG.

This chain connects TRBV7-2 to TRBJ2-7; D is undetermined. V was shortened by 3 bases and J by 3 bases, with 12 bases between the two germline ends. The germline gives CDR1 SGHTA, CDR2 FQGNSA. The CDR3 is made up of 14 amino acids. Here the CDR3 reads CASSFGRKDYEQYF. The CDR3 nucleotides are TGTGCCAGCAGCTTCGGACGGAAAGACTACGAGCAGTACTTC.

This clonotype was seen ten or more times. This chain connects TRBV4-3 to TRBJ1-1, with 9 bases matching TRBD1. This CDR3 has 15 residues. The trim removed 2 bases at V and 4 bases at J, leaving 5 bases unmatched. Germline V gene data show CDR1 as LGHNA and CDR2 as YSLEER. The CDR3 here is CASSQRDREGTEAFF. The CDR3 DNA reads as TGCGCCAGCAGCCAAAGGGACAGGGAGGGCACTGAAGCTTTCTTT.

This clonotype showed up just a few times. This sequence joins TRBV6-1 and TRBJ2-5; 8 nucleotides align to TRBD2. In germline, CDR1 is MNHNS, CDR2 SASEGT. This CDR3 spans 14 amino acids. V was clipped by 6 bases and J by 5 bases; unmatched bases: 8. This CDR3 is CASRTGGAEETQYF. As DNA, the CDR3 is TGTGCCAGCAGGACCGGGGGGGCCGAGGAGACCCAGTACTTC.

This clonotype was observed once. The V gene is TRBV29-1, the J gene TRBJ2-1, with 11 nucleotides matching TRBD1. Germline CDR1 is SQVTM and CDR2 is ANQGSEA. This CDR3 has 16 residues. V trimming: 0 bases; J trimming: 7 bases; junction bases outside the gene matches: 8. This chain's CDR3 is CSVEDFRDRGSNEQFF. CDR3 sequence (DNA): TGCAGCGTTGAAGATTTCCGGGACAGGGGGTCAAATGAGCAGTTCTTC.

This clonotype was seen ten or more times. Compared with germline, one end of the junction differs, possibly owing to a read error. The CDR3 sequence is CASNLDPGGGNIQYF. The DNA for the CDR3 is TGTGCCAGCAACTTAGACCCGGGGGGGGGAAACATTCAGTACTTC. The rearrangement joins TRBV7-8 to TRBJ2-4; 8 bases align to TRBD2. The CDR3 runs 15 residues. CDR1 and CDR2 (germline): SGHVS, FQNEAQ.

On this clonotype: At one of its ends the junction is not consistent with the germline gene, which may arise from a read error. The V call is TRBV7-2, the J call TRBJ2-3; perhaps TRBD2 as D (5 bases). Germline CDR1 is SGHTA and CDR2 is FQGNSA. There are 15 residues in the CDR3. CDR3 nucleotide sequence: TGTGACAGCAGCTTGAAGACGGGAATCACATATACGCAGTATTTT. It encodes CDSSLKTGITYTQYF.

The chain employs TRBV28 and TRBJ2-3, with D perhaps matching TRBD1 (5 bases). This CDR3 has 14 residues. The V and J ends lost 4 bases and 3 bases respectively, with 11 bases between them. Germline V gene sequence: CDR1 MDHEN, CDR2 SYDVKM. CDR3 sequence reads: CASSSPRETDTQYF. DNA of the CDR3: TGTGCCAGCAGTTCCCCCAGGGAAACAGATACGCAGTATTTT.

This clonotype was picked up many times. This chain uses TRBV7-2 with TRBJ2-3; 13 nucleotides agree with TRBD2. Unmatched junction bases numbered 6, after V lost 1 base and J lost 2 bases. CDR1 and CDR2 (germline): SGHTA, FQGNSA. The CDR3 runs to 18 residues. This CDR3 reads CASSLVGLAGALTDTQYF. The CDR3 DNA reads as TGTGCCAGCAGCTTAGTAGGACTAGCGGGAGCACTCACAGATACGCAGTATTTT.

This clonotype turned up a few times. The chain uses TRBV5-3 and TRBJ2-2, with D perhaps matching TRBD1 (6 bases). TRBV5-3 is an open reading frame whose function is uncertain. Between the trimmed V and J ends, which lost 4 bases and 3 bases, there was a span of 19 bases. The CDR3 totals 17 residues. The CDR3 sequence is CARSATGKLEYTGELFF. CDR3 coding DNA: TGTGCCAGAAGCGCAACAGGGAAGTTAGAGTACACCGGGGAGCTGTTTTTT.

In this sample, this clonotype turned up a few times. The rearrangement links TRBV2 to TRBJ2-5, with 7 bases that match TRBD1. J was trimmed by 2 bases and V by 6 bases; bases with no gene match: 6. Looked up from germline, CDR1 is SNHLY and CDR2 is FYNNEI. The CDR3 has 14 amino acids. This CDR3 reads CASSKGQRQETQYF. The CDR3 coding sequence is TGTGCCAGCAGCAAGGGACAGCGACAAGAGACCCAGTACTTC.

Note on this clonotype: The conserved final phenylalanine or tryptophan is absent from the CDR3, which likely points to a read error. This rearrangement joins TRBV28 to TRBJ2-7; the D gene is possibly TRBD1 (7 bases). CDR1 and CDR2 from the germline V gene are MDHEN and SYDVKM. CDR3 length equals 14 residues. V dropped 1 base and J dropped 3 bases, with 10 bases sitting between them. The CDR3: CASSLSQGGYEQYL. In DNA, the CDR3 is TGTGCCAGCAGTTTATCCCAGGGGGGCTACGAGCAGTACTTA.

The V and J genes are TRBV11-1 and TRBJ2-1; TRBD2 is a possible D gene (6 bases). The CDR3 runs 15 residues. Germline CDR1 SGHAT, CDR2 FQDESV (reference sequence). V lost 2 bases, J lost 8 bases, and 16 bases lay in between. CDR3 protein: CASSLWRGGGDEQFF. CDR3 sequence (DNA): TGTGCCAGCAGCTTATGGAGGGGAGGCGGGGATGAGCAGTTCTTC.

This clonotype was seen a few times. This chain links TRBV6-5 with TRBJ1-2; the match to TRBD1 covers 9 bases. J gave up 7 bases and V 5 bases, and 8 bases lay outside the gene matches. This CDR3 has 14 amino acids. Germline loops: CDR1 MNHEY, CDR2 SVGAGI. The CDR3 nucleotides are TGTGCCAGCAGTACCGGGACAGGGTTAGGTGGCTACACCTTC. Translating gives CASSTGTGLGGYTF.

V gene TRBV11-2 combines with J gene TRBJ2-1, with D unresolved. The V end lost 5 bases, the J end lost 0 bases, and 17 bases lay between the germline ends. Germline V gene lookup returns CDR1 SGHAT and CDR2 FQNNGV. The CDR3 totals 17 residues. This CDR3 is CASSHRPSLSSYNEQFF. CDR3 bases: TGTGCCAGCAGCCATCGCCCAAGCCTCAGCTCCTACAATGAGCAGTTCTTC.